These 28 T cell receptor beta chains originate from one sample sequenced in a study of cytomegalovirus exposure and HLA in healthy donors. The assay was immunoSEQ multiplex PCR, and TCRdb's table has in-frame clones only and misses some. The table shows roughly 280,000 clones, with approximately 83% occurring only once. The source material was PBMCs. These receptors came from a woman aged 18-35 years in good health and CMV-seronegative.

A single count supports this clone. The chain joins TRBV5-3 to TRBJ2-7; D is undetermined. TRBV5-3 is given ORF status, its function remaining uncertain. CDR3 length: 13 amino acids. V gave up 1 base and J gave up 1 base, with 6 bases separating them. CDR3 nucleotides: TGTGCCAGAAGCTTGCGCGGATCCTACGAGCAGTACTTC. This translates into CARSLRGSYEQYF.

CDR3 loop: CASSPVRTSGRGELFF. The CDR3 nucleotides are TGCGCCAGCAGCCCCGTCCGGACTAGCGGGAGAGGGGAGCTGTTTTTT. The J gene is TRBJ2-2, the V gene TRBV5-1; 13 nucleotides match TRBD2. V gave up 4 bases and J gave up 8 bases; unmatched junction bases: 8. There are 16 residues in the CDR3. Germline V gives CDR1 SGHRS, CDR2 YFSETQ.

The V and J genes are TRBV5-1 and TRBJ2-7, with D possibly being TRBD1 (6 bases). The V and J ends lost 4 bases and 2 bases respectively, with 16 bases between them. The CDR3 consists of 15 residues. The germline gives CDR1 SGHRS, CDR2 YFSETQ. Written as DNA, the CDR3 is TGCGCCAGCAGCCACGCCGACCAGGGGACCTACGAGCAGTACTTC. Its protein is CASSHADQGTYEQYF.

The DNA for the CDR3 is TGTGCCAGCAGCACGACTAGCGGGAGGGCCCCAAATACGCAGTATTTT. Translation: CASSTTSGRAPNTQYF. The gene calls are TRBV5-6 and TRBJ2-3, with 14 positions matching TRBD2. CDR3 length equals 16 residues. Germline V lookup: CDR1 SGHDT, CDR2 YYEEEE. The V gene end was trimmed by 4 bases and the J gene end by 7 bases; junction bases not matched to a gene: 8.

V is TRBV7-2 and J is TRBJ1-5; possibly TRBD1 for D (5 bases). Germline V gene lookup returns CDR1 SGHTA and CDR2 FQGNSA. V was clipped by 3 bases and J by 6 bases, with 12 bases between them. CDR3 length: 14 amino acids. CDR3 in DNA: TGTGCCAGCAGCTTCAATAGGGGCAGTCAGCCCCAGCATTTT. It translates to CASSFNRGSQPQHF.

The chain links TRBV5-1 to TRBJ2-7, with 9 positions matching TRBD2. Germline assignment: CDR1 SGHRS and CDR2 YFSETQ. The length of the CDR3 is 16 residues. J was trimmed by 7 bases and V by 0 bases; bases with no gene match: 11. The CDR3 region is CASSLETGLALWEQYF. The CDR3 DNA follows: TGCGCCAGCAGCTTGGAGACGGGACTAGCATTATGGGAGCAGTACTTC. The full variable domain, completed using reference TRBV5-1 and TRBJ2-7, is KAGVTQTPRYLIKTRGQQVTLSCSPISGHRSVSWYQQTPGQGLQFLFEYFSETQRNKGNFPGRFSGRQFSNSRSEMNVSTLELGDSALYLCASSLETGLALWEQYFGPGTRLTVT.

J is TRBJ2-7 and V is TRBV6-5; TRBD1 matches at 7 bases. This CDR3 is built from 14 residues. Per the germline V gene, CDR1 is MNHEY and CDR2 is SVGAGI. V was pared by 6 bases and J by 1 base, with 6 bases of the junction left unmatched. The CDR3 sequence: CASRPGQESYEQYF. Written as DNA, the CDR3 is TGTGCCAGCAGACCTGGACAGGAATCCTACGAGCAGTACTTC.

The chain uses TRBV2 and TRBJ1-6; D gene uncertain. Trimming cost V 6 bases and J 4 bases, with 13 bases left between them. The CDR3 is 15 amino acids. The germline gives CDR1 SNHLY, CDR2 FYNNEI. CDR3 sequence (DNA): TGTGCCAGCAGAGACGCCGGGGAGTATAATTCACCCCTCCACTTT. This codes for CASRDAGEYNSPLHF. Variable domain in full (rest from reference TRBV2 and TRBJ1-6): EPEVTQTPSHQVTQMGQEVILRCVPISNHLYFYWYRQILGQKVEFLVSFYNNEISEKSEIFDDQFSVERPDGSNFTLKIRSTKLEDSAMYFCASRDAGEYNSPLHFGNGTRLTVT.

The count of this clone is one. The chain couples TRBV7-2 to TRBJ1-3; TRBD1 is a possible D gene (5 bases). V was pared by 3 bases and J by 0 bases, with 9 bases between. The CDR3 is 15 amino acids. CDR1 and CDR2 from the germline V gene are SGHTA and FQGNSA. The CDR3 nucleotides are TGTGCCAGCAGCTTCACAGGAACCTCTGGAAACACCATATATTTT. Its translation: CASSFTGTSGNTIYF.

V gene TRBV5-1 combines with J gene TRBJ2-3; 7 bases agree with TRBD2. The CDR3 totals 15 residues. CDR1 and CDR2 from the germline V gene are SGHRS and YFSETQ. The V gene end was trimmed by 2 bases and the J gene end by 2 bases; junction bases not matched to a gene: 5. The CDR3 is CASSFVAGFTDTQYF. CDR3 nucleotide sequence: TGCGCCAGCAGCTTTGTAGCGGGTTTCACAGATACGCAGTATTTT.

The rearrangement uses TRBV6-6 and TRBJ1-1, with 9 bases aligning to TRBD1. Germline V gene lookup returns CDR1 MNHNY and CDR2 SVGAGI (reference sequence). V dropped 3 bases and J dropped 4; count of bases not matched to a gene: 6. This CDR3 is 15 amino acids long. The CDR3 loop is CASSYRGQGPTEAFF. The CDR3 nucleotides are TGTGCCAGCAGTTATCGTGGACAGGGGCCCACTGAAGCTTTCTTT.

The rearrangement links TRBV13 to TRBJ2-7, with TRBD2 as a possible D gene (5 bases). V was cut by 1 base and J by 5 bases, with 6 bases left in between. The CDR3 loop spans 12 amino acids. CDR1 and CDR2 from the germline V gene are PRHDT and FYEKMQ (reference sequence). This CDR3 is CASSLVGDEQYF. The CDR3, as DNA: TGTGCCAGCAGCTTAGTGGGAGACGAGCAGTACTTC. The full variable domain, its missing parts supplied by reference TRBV13 and TRBJ2-7, is AAGVIQSPRHLIKEKRETATLKCYPIPRHDTVYWYQQGPGQDPQFLISFYEKMQSDKGSIPDRFSAQQFSDYHSELNMSSLELGDSALYFCASSLVGDEQYFGPGTRLTVT.

The J gene is TRBJ1-2, the V gene TRBV19; D call uncertain. V lost 5 bases to trimming and J lost 6 bases, with 13 bases between them. Germline CDR1 LNHDA, CDR2 SQIVND (reference sequence). CDR3 length equals 13 residues. DNA for the CDR3: TGTGCCAGTAGTCCCAGAGGGAGGGATGGCTACACCTTC. Its protein is CASSPRGRDGYTF.

The V gene is TRBV10-3, the J gene TRBJ2-7, with 8 positions matching TRBD1. This CDR3 contains 13 residues. CDR1 is ENHRY and CDR2 is SYGVKD in the germline V gene. V shed 10 bases and J 3 bases; nucleotides not matched to a gene: 8. The CDR3 coding sequence is TGTGCCACCAAACGACAGGGGAACTACGAGCAGTACTTC. Encoded protein: CATKRQGNYEQYF.

The chain is built from TRBV7-2 and TRBJ2-3; 7 bases line up with TRBD2. Germline CDR1 and CDR2: SGHTA and FQGNSA. With V trimmed by 4 bases and J by 6 bases, 10 bases remained unmatched. The CDR3 is 15 amino acids. CDR3 in DNA: TGTGCCAGCAGCTATCCTAGCGGCAACCGGGATACGCAGTATTTT. It specifies CASSYPSGNRDTQYF.

CDR3 region: CASSPGLQGTQYF. CDR3 in DNA: TGTGCCAGCAGTCCGGGACTCCAGGGGACCCAGTACTTC. V usage is TRBV6-5 and J usage is TRBJ2-5, with D possibly matching TRBD2 (6 bases). Germline V gene sequence: CDR1 MNHEY, CDR2 SVGAGI. The CDR3 extends over 13 amino acids. The germline V and J ends were trimmed by 5 bases and 7 bases, with 14 bases remaining between them.

This chain uses TRBV5-1 with TRBJ1-6; 8 bases are a match to TRBD1. The CDR3 sequence is 19 residues long. Germline V gives CDR1 SGHRS, CDR2 YFSETQ. J lost 6 bases, V lost 3 bases, and 17 bases had no gene match. CDR3 region: CASSWSPAFGTGGNSPLHF. CDR3 nucleotide sequence: TGCGCCAGCAGCTGGAGTCCGGCTTTCGGGACAGGAGGTAATTCACCCCTCCACTTT.

The chain couples TRBV6-1 to TRBJ2-7; 9 bases are shared with TRBD2. J was trimmed by 0 bases and V by 6 bases; bases with no gene match: 6. CDR1 is MNHNS and CDR2 is SASEGT in the germline V gene. The CDR3 contains 15 residues. The CDR3 sequence: CASRVTSGPSYEQYF. The CDR3 coding sequence is TGTGCCAGCAGGGTAACTAGCGGGCCCTCCTACGAGCAGTACTTC.

The V gene is TRBV4-3, the J gene TRBJ2-3; 8 bases are a match to TRBD1. J lost 5 bases, V lost 2 bases, and 6 bases had no gene match. This CDR3 is built from 15 residues. Germline values: CDR1 LGHNA, CDR2 YSLEER. CDR3 in amino acids: CASSQRAGGKDTQYF. CDR3 coding DNA: TGCGCCAGCAGCCAACGGGCAGGGGGCAAAGATACGCAGTATTTT.

V is TRBV4-1 and J is TRBJ2-7; 11 bases map to TRBD1. The CDR3 is made up of 15 amino acids. V shed 4 bases and J 5 bases; nucleotides not matched to a gene: 7. Germline V gives CDR1 MGHRA, CDR2 YSYEKL. As DNA, the CDR3 is TGCGCCAGCAGCCCTCTCGGGACAGGGGGGAACGAGCAGTACTTC. Translated, it gives CASSPLGTGGNEQYF.

The chain recombines TRBV4-2 with TRBJ2-7, with 10 bases matching TRBD2. The CDR3 loop spans 17 amino acids. Trimming at V came to 1 base and at J to 4 bases, leaving 10 bases not matched to a gene. CDR1 is LGHNA, CDR2 YNFKEQ, per germline. The CDR3 here is CASSQVAGGLPPYEQYF. The CDR3 nucleotides are TGTGCCAGCAGCCAAGTAGCGGGGGGTCTACCTCCATACGAGCAGTACTTC.

Concerning this clone itself: The junction and the germline gene differ at one end; a read error may be behind it. V is TRBV7-7 and J is TRBJ2-2, with TRBD2 as a possible D gene (5 bases). The CDR3 sequence is 13 residues long. Germline assignment: CDR1 SSHAT and CDR2 FNYEAQ (reference sequence). The CDR3 spells CASSARGPGELFF. DNA for the CDR3: TGTGCTAGCAGCGCCCGAGGGCCCGGGGAGCTGTTTTTT. Based on the CDR3 plus reference TRBV7-7 and TRBJ2-2, the full variable domain is GAGVSQSPRYKVTKRGQDVTLRCDPISSHATLYWYQQALGQGPEFLTYFNYEAQPDKSGLPSDRFSAERPEGSISTLTIQRTEQRDSAMYRCASSARGPGELFFGEGSRLTVL.

The chain couples TRBV10-3 to TRBJ2-7; TRBD2 matches 7 bases. The trim removed 7 bases at V and 2 bases at J, leaving 8 bases unmatched. The CDR3 covers 14 residues. CDR1 and CDR2 from the germline V gene are ENHRY and SYGVKD. CDR3 loop: CAINPSGYTYEQYF. CDR3 in DNA: TGTGCCATCAATCCTAGCGGCTATACCTACGAGCAGTACTTC.

This sequence joins TRBV6-6 and TRBJ1-5; D gene unclear. Germline V lookup: CDR1 MNHNY, CDR2 SVGAGI (reference sequence). Trimming left V 7 bases short and J 1 base short, with 11 bases between. There are 14 residues in the CDR3. This CDR3 is CASTEGVSNQPQHF. The CDR3 DNA is TGTGCCAGCACGGAGGGTGTCAGCAATCAGCCCCAGCATTTT.

Here the CDR3 reads CASPKGREDQETQYF. The CDR3 coding sequence is TGTGCCAGCCCGAAAGGGCGGGAGGACCAAGAGACCCAGTACTTC. The V and J genes are TRBV2 and TRBJ2-5, with 8 nucleotides matching TRBD2. The CDR3 consists of 15 residues. CDR1 and CDR2 (germline): SNHLY, FYNNEI. With 8 bases clipped from V and 0 bases from J, the junction kept 8 bases outside the gene matches.

The gene calls are TRBV27 and TRBJ1-2; 7 bases agree with TRBD1. Germline V gene sequence: CDR1 MNHEY, CDR2 SMNVEV (reference sequence). V lost 4 bases and J lost 7; bases outside the gene matches: 9. The CDR3 extends over 14 amino acids. The CDR3, as DNA: TGTGCCAGCAGTTCCCCGACAGGGTTTCGTGGCTACACCTTC. Protein: CASSSPTGFRGYTF.

This chain uses TRBV13 with TRBJ2-3; a weak D match, TRBD1 (5 bases). This CDR3 is 16 amino acids long. V gave up 4 bases and J gave up 1 base, with 15 bases separating them. From germline, CDR1 is PRHDT and CDR2 FYEKMQ (reference sequence). CDR3 nucleotides: TGTGCCAGCAGCTGGCCCGGCGACAGCCGCACAGATACGCAGTATTTT. As protein: CASSWPGDSRTDTQYF.

The rearrangement uses TRBV4-1 and TRBJ2-3; perhaps TRBD2 as D (6 bases). Trimming removed 0 bases at V and 8 bases at J, with 15 bases between. The V gene's germline CDR1 is MGHRA and CDR2 YSYEKL. There are 15 residues in the CDR3. Written as DNA, the CDR3 is TGCGCCAGCAGCCAAGATCTACGTTCGGGGGTTACGCAGTATTTT. The encoded protein is CASSQDLRSGVTQYF.